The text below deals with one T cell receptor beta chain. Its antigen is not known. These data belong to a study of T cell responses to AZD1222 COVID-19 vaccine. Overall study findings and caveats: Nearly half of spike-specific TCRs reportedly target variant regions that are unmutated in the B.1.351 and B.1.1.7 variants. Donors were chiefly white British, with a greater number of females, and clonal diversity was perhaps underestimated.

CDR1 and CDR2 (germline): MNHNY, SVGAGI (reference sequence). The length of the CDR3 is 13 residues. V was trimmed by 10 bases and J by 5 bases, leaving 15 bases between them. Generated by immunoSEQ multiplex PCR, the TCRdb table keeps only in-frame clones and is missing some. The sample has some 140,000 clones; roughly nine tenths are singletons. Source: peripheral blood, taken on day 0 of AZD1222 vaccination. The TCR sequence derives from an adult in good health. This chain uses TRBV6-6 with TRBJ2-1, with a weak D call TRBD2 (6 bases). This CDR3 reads CATLLASDNEQFF. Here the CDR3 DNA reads TGTGCCACCCTACTAGCATCCGACAATGAGCAGTTCTTC.